The next 9 T cell receptor beta chains were all read from a single sample in a study of blood T cell repertoires in COVID-19. Method: immunoSEQ multiplex PCR; TCRdb's copy keeps in-frame clones and lacks some. This table holds about 240,000 clones, 70% to 85% found once. Sequenced sample: peripheral blood. The receptors derive from a woman at least 80 years old with acute or convalescent COVID-19.

The chain carries TRBV18 and TRBJ1-1; D gene ambiguous. The V end lost 2 bases, the J end lost 3 bases, and 10 bases lay between the germline ends. The CDR3 is 14 residues long. Per the germline V gene, CDR1 is KGHSH and CDR2 is LQKENI. The CDR3, as DNA: TGTGCCAGCTCACCAATGCAGGTTGACACTGAAGCTTTCTTT. Translating gives CASSPMQVDTEAFF.

There are a few counts of this clone. The chain recombines TRBV9 with TRBJ1-6, with unresolved D. V was trimmed by 0 bases and J by 10 bases, leaving 23 bases between them. The length of the CDR3 is 18 residues. Germline lookup yields CDR1 SGDLS and CDR2 YYNGEE. The CDR3 nucleotides are TGTGCCAGCAGCGTAGCCCCCCGGGGAGCCGACGCGGTCTCACCCCTCCACTTT. Translated, it gives CASSVAPRGADAVSPLHF.

This sequence joins TRBV5-6 and TRBJ2-5, with D possibly matching TRBD2 (6 bases). The CDR3 contains 15 residues. Germline V gene sequence: CDR1 SGHDT, CDR2 YYEEEE. Trimming pared 0 bases from V and 2 bases from J, leaving 11 bases between. CDR3: CASSLVVGRQETQYF. CDR3 DNA sequence: TGTGCCAGCAGCTTGGTGGTAGGGAGGCAAGAGACCCAGTACTTC.

This clone was seen only a few times. This rearrangement joins TRBV3-1 (or the pseudogene TRBV3-2) to TRBJ2-7; TRBD2 agrees at 7 bases. The ends lost 0 bases at V and 0 bases at J; junction bases unmatched: 11. From germline, CDR1 is LGHDT and CDR2 YNNKEL (reference sequence). CDR3 length: 18 residues. In DNA, the CDR3 is TGTGCCAGCAGCCAAGATAGGGCTGGCGGGGGAAGCTCCTACGAGCAGTACTTC. Amino acids: CASSQDRAGGGSSYEQYF.

V usage is TRBV7-9 and J usage is TRBJ1-4; D call uncertain. V was shortened by 5 bases and J by 2 bases, with 18 bases between the two germline ends. The length of the CDR3 is 17 residues. In germline, CDR1 is SEHNR, CDR2 FQNEAQ (reference sequence). CDR3 residues: CASSLFPGAGTNEKLFF. The CDR3 DNA is TGTGCCAGCAGCCTCTTCCCGGGAGCAGGTACTAATGAAAAACTGTTTTTT.

The V call is TRBV5-1, the J call TRBJ2-3; the D is unclear. Germline loops: CDR1 SGHRS, CDR2 YFSETQ. The CDR3 loop spans 14 amino acids. Trimming took 4 bases from V and 0 from J, leaving 9 bases between them. CDR3 DNA: TGCGCCAGCAGCCTAGAACACAGCACAGATACGCAGTATTTT. Translating it yields CASSLEHSTDTQYF.

This clone was seen more than once but under ten times. The chain is built from TRBV3-1 (or the pseudogene TRBV3-2) and TRBJ1-3; D might be TRBD1 (5 bases). V was shortened by 0 bases and J by 4 bases, with 13 bases between the two germline ends. The CDR3 is 16 residues long. Germline V CDR1 and CDR2: LGHDT, YNNKEL (reference sequence). The CDR3 coding sequence is TGTGCCAGCAGCCAAGATCAGGGTCTGAGAGGAAACACCATATATTTT. Protein product: CASSQDQGLRGNTIYF.

The rearrangement joins TRBV27 to TRBJ2-1, with D possibly TRBD2 on 7 matching bases. CDR3 length equals 14 residues. Germline CDR1 and CDR2: MNHEY and SMNVEV (reference sequence). V lost 3 bases, J lost 7 bases, and 13 bases lay in between. CDR3 sequence: CASSLGGANNEQFF. The DNA for the CDR3 is TGTGCCAGCAGTTTGGGGGGGGCGAATAATGAGCAGTTCTTC.

As for this clone: Different DNA sequences within this sample yield the same CDR3. The V call is TRBV2, the J call TRBJ2-7; D uncertain. The CDR3 spans 13 residues. The V gene's germline CDR1 is SNHLY and CDR2 FYNNEI. The V end was cut by 4 bases, the J end by 2 bases, with 9 bases between. This chain's CDR3 is CASSGGLPYEQYF. CDR3 in DNA: TGTGCCAGCAGTGGTGGCCTGCCCTACGAGCAGTACTTC.